This entry lists 2 T cell receptor beta chains sequenced from one sample in a study of cytomegalovirus exposure and HLA in healthy donors. Both 60 Vbeta primers and 13 Jbeta primers went into the PCR. Here immunoSEQ multiplex PCR was the method, and the copy in TCRdb shows in-frame clones only, minus some. Here the sample spans about 140,000 clones, more than 75% being singletons. The sequenced sample was PBMCs. The receptors stem from a female donor in good health and CMV-seronegative.

This chain uses TRBV29-1 with TRBJ2-4; D may be TRBD2 (5 bases). V was clipped by 2 bases and J by 9 bases, with 11 bases between them. This CDR3 comprises 12 residues. Germline lookup yields CDR1 SQVTM and CDR2 ANQGSEA. CDR3 nucleotides: TGCAGCGTTGAAAGGAGCGCGGGCATTCAGTACTTC. This gives the protein CSVERSAGIQYF.

This chain uses TRBV15 with TRBJ1-1; possible D gene TRBD1, 5 bases. The CDR3 is made up of 15 amino acids. Germline-derived CDR1 and CDR2 are LNHNV and YYDKDF (reference sequence). V was cut by 5 bases and J by 2 bases, with 15 bases left in between. CDR3 sequence reads: CATSHPGGGNTEAFF. The CDR3, as DNA: TGTGCCACCAGCCACCCTGGGGGAGGTAACACTGAAGCTTTCTTT.